Reported below is one TCR beta chain. Antigen: not known. Assay used: immunoSEQ multiplex PCR; TCRdb lists only in-frame clones, some missing. This table holds around 150,000 clones, 78% found once. This specimen comes from a study of PD-1 blockade in classical Hodgkin lymphoma. Study results and limitations: Why the repertoires differ is still unclear, perhaps disease activity or prior therapy. Those starting nivolumab under 1 year post-ASCT were excluded. Reported findings placed baseline TCR diversity lower in newly diagnosed patients (compared with healthy donors). Baseline diversity in complete responders resembled that of newly diagnosed patients.

V was shortened by 2 bases and J by 8 bases, with 7 bases between the two germline ends. Germline CDR1 is SGHNT and CDR2 is YYREEE (reference sequence). The CDR3 extends over 12 amino acids. Every patient had relapsed following autologous stem cell transplantation, and cohorts differed in brentuximab vedotin exposure. This receptor was taken from a human donor with classical Hodgkin lymphoma. The chain uses TRBV5-4 and TRBJ2-2; perhaps TRBD1 as D (6 bases). Sequenced here: peripheral blood mononuclear cells (PBMCs), sampled before the second cycle of nivolumab. The CDR3 DNA follows: TGTGCCAGCAGCTTTACAGGGGGGGAGCTGTTTTTT. This sequence encodes CASSFTGGELFF.